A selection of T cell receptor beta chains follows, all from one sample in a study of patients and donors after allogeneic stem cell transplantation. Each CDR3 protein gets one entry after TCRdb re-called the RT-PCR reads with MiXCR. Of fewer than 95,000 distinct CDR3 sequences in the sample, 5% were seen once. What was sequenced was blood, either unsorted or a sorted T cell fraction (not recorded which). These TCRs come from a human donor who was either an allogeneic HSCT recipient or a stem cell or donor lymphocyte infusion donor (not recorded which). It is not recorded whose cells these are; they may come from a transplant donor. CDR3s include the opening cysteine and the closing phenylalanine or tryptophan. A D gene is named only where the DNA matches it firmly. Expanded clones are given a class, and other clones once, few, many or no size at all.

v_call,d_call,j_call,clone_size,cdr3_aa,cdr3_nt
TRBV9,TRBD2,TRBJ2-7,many,CASSPTTSGYEQYF,TGTGCCAGCAGCCCCACGACTAGCGGCTACGAGCAGTACTTC
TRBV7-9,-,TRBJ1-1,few,CASSRPGATNTEAFF,TGTGCCAGCAGCCGACCGGGGGCTACGAACACTGAAGCTTTCTTT
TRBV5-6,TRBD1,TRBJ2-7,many,CASRKGQENYEQYF,TGTGCCAGCAGGAAAGGACAGGAGAACTACGAGCAGTACTTC
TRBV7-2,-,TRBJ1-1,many,CASSSFRSMNTEAFF,TGTGCCAGCAGCTCCTTTAGGAGTATGAACACTGAAGCTTTCTTT
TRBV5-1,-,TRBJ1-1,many,CASSPFGGTEAFF,TGCGCCAGCAGCCCCTTTGGGGGGACTGAAGCTTTCTTT
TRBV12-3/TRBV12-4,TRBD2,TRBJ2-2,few,CASTSGLASGGTRELFF,TGTGCCAGCACCTCCGGGTTGGCTAGCGGCGGGACCCGGGAGCTGTTTTTT
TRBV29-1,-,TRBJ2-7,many,CSVIGGLKRGSSYEQYF,TGCAGCGTAATAGGGGGCTTGAAGCGGGGGAGCTCCTACGAGCAGTACTTC
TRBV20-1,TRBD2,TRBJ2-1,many,CSARPLLAGRYNEQFF,TGCAGTGCTAGACCTTTACTAGCGGGAAGATACAATGAGCAGTTCTTC
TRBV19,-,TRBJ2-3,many,CASSITLARRDTQYF,TGTGCCAGTAGTATTACTCTAGCTCGGCGCGATACGCAGTATTTT
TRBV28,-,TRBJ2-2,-,CASSSTNTGELFF,TGTGCCAGCAGCTCCACGAACACCGGGGAGCTGTTTTTT
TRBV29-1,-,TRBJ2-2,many,CSVALQWGGELFF,TGCAGCGTTGCCCTCCAATGGGGCGGGGAGCTGTTTTTT
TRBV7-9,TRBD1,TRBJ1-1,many,CASNGGQSPTEAFF,TGTGCCAGCAACGGGGGACAGTCACCCACTGAAGCTTTCTTT
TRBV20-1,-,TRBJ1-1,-,CSARDQGWGAFF,TGCAGTGCTAGAGATCAGGGGTGGGGAGCTTTCTTT
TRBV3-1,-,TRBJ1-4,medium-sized,CASSPEPGRGNEKLFF,TGTGCCAGCAGCCCGGAGCCGGGACGCGGTAATGAAAAACTGTTTTTT
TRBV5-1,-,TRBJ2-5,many,CASSDTGGPGTQYF,TGCGCCAGCAGCGATACGGGGGGCCCAGGGACCCAGTACTTC
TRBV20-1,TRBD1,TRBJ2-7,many,CSASAPGTGDSEQYF,TGCAGTGCTAGTGCCCCCGGGACAGGGGATTCCGAGCAGTACTTC